A selection of T cell receptor beta chains follows, all from one sample in a study of CD8+ T cells in alopecia areata. Using immunoSEQ multiplex PCR, the repertoire was profiled, and TCRdb retains in-frame clones only, with some absent. Among some 170,000 clones listed, about 61% were seen once. The sequencing here drew on CD4+ T cells sorted from blood, taken between weeks 55 and 70, from a patient treated with tofacitinib. The receptors were sampled from a human donor with alopecia areata. The CDR3 runs from the conserved cysteine through the conserved F or W. A D gene is named only where the DNA matches it firmly. Some rows mark clone size as missing; the rest say once, few, many or name a class of expanded clone.

-	TRBD1	TRBV11-2	TRBJ1-2	TGTGCCAGCAGCCACCGCAGGGGGCCCTATGGCTACACCTTC	CASSHRRGPYGYTF
once	-	TRBV13	TRBJ2-7	TGTGCCAGCAGCTTTCTCCATCGGAGCTCCTACGAGCAGTACTTC	CASSFLHRSSYEQYF
few	TRBD1	TRBV6-6	TRBJ1-1	TGTGCCAGCAGTCGACAGGGTAGCACTGAAGCTTTCTTT	CASSRQGSTEAFF
-	-	TRBV6-5	TRBJ2-6	TGTGCCAGCAGTTACTCGGGGGCGCAAGGGGCCAACGTCCTGACTTTC	CASSYSGAQGANVLTF
-	TRBD1	TRBV2	TRBJ1-2	TGTGCCAGCAGCGACAGGGTTGGTGGCTACACCTTC	CASSDRVGGYTF
-	-	TRBV9	TRBJ1-2	TGTGCCAGCAGCGTAGCCCTTAACGACTATGGCTACACCTTC	CASSVALNDYGYTF
few	TRBD2	TRBV20-1	TRBJ2-7	TGCAGTGCTGCCGGACTAGTCGAGCAGTACTTC	CSAAGLVEQYF
once	-	TRBV6-5	TRBJ1-1	TGTGCCAGCAGTTCCCCAAACGGCAGGGAAGCTTTCTTT	CASSSPNGREAFF
-	TRBD2	TRBV4-1	TRBJ2-1	TGCGCCAGCAGCCAGGGACTAGCGGGGTTATACAATGAGCAGTTCTTC	CASSQGLAGLYNEQFF
-	-	TRBV7-3	TRBJ2-5	TGTGCCAGCAGCTGGGCCCGGGGAGAGACCCAGTACTTC	CASSWARGETQYF
-	TRBD1	TRBV27	TRBJ2-1	TGTGCCAGCAGCTTGAGGACAGGGAGGTATGAGCAGTTCTTC	CASSLRTGRYEQFF